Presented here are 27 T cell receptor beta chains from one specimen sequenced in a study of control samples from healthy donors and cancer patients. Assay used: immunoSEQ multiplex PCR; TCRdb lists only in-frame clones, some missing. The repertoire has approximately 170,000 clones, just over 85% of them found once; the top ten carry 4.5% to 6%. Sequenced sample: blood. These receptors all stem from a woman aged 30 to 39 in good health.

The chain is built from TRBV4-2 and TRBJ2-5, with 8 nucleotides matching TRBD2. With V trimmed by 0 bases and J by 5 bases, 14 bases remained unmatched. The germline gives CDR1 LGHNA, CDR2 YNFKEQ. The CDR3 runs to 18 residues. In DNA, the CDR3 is TGTGCCAGCAGCCAAGAGGTTCAAGCGGGGGCCGAGCGGGAGACCCAGTACTTC. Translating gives CASSQEVQAGAERETQYF.

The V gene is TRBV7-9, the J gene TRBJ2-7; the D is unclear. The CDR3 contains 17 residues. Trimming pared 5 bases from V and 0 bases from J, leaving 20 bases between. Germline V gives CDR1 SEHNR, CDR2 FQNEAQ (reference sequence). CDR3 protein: CASSQGGGDFYSYEQYF. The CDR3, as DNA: TGTGCCAGCAGCCAAGGCGGCGGTGATTTTTACTCCTACGAGCAGTACTTC.

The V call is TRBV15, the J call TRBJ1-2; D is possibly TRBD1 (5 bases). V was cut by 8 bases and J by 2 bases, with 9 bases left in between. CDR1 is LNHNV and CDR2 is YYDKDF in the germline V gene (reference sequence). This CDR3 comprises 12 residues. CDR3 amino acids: CATGDGNYGYTF. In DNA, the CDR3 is TGTGCCACCGGGGACGGGAACTATGGCTACACCTTC.

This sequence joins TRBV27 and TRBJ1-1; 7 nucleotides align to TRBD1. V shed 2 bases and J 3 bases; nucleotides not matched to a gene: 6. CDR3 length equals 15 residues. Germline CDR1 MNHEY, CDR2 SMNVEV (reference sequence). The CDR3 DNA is TGTGCCAGCAGTTTAACCAACAGGGGTCACACTGAAGCTTTCTTT. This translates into CASSLTNRGHTEAFF.

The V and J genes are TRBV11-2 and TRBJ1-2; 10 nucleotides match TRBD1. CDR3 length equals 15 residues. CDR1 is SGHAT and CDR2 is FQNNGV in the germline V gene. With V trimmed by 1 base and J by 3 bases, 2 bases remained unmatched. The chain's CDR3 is CASSLGTGGYYGYTF. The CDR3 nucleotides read TGTGCCAGCAGCTTAGGGACAGGGGGGTACTATGGCTACACCTTC.

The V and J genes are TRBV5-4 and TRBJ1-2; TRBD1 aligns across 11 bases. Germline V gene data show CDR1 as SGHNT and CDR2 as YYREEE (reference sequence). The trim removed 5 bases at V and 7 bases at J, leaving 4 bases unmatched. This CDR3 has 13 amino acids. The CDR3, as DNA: TGTGCCAGCAGGTCCGGGACAGGGGGTGGCTACACCTTC. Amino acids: CASRSGTGGGYTF.

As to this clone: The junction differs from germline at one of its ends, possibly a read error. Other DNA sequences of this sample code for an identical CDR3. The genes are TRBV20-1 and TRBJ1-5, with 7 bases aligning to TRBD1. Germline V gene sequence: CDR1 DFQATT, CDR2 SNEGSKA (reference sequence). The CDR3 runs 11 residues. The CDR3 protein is CSARGGQPQHF. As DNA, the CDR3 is TGCAGTGCGAGAGGGGGCCAGCCCCAGCATTTT.

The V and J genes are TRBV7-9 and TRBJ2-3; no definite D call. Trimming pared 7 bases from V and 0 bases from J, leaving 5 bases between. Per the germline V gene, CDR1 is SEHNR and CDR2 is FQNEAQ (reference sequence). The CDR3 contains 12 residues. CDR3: CASTPSTDTQYF. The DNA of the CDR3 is TGTGCCAGCACCCCTAGCACAGATACGCAGTATTTT.

The CDR3 sequence is CASNMGHPELFF. The CDR3 nucleotides are TGTGCCAGCAATATGGGCCACCCGGAGCTGTTTTTT. The rearrangement joins TRBV21-1 to TRBJ2-2; the D call of TRBD1 is as the table states it, not checked on the DNA. TRBV21-1 is listed as a pseudogene. The CDR3 runs to 12 residues.

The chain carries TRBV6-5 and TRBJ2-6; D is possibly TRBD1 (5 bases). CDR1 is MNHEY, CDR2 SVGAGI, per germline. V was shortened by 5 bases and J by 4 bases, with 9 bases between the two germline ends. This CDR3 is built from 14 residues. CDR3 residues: CASSRQTGANVLTF. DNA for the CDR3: TGTGCCAGCAGTCGACAGACCGGGGCCAACGTCCTGACTTTC.

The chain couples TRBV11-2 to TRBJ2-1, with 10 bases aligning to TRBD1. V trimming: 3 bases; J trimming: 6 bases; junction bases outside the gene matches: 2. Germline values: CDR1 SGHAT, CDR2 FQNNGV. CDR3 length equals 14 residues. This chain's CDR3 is CASSFWTGGNEQFF. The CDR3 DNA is TGTGCCAGCAGCTTTTGGACAGGGGGCAATGAGCAGTTCTTC.

CDR3 region: CASSIAGGRLNEQFF. The CDR3 coding sequence is TGTGCCAGTAGTATAGCGGGAGGCCGCTTAAATGAGCAGTTCTTC. V is TRBV19 and J is TRBJ2-1; 7 positions agree with TRBD2. Germline CDR1 reads LNHDA; CDR2 reads SQIVND (reference sequence). V gave up 1 base and J gave up 7 bases; unmatched junction bases: 7. The CDR3 covers 15 residues.

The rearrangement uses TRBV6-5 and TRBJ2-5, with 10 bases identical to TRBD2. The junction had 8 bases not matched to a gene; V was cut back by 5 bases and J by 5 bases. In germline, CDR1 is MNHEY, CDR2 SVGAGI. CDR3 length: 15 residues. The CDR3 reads CASSLSGGAGETQYF. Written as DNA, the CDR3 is TGTGCCAGCAGTCTAAGCGGGGGGGCCGGGGAGACCCAGTACTTC.

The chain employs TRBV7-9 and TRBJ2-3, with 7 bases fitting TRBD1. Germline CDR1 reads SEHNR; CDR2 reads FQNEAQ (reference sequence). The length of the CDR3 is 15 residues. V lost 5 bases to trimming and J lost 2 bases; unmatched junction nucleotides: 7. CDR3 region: CASSGDRVNTDTQYF. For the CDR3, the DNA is TGTGCCAGCAGCGGTGACAGGGTTAACACAGATACGCAGTATTTT.

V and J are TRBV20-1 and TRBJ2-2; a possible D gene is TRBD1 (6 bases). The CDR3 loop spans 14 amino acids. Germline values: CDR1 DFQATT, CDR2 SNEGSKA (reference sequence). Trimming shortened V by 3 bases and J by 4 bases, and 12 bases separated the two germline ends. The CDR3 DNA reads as TGCAGTGCTAGTAGCGCAGGGGCCACCGGGGAGCTGTTTTTT. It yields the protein CSASSAGATGELFF.

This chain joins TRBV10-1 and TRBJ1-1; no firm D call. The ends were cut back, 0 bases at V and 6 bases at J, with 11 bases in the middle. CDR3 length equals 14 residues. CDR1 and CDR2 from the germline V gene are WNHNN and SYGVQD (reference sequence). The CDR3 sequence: CASSESSGRPEAFF. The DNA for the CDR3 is TGCGCCAGCAGTGAGTCTAGCGGGAGGCCTGAAGCTTTCTTT.

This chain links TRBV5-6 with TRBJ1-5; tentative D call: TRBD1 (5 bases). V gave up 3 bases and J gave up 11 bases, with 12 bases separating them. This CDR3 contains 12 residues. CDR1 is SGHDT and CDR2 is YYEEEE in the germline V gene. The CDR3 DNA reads TGTGCCAGCAGCTCCCTCTCGGGGGCCCAGCATTTT. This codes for CASSSLSGAQHF.

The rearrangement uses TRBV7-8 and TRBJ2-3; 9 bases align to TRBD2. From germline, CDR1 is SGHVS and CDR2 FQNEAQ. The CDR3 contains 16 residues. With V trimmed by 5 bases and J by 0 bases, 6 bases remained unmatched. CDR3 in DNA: TGTGCCAGCAGCCTGAGACTAGCGGCAAGCACAGATACGCAGTATTTT. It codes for CASSLRLAASTDTQYF.

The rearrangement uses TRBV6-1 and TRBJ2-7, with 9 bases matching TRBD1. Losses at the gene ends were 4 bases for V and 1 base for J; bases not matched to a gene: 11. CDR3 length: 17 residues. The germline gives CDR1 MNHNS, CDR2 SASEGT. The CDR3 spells CASSGPIQGAYSYEQYV. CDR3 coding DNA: TGTGCCAGCAGTGGCCCGATACAGGGGGCCTATTCCTACGAGCAGTACGTC.

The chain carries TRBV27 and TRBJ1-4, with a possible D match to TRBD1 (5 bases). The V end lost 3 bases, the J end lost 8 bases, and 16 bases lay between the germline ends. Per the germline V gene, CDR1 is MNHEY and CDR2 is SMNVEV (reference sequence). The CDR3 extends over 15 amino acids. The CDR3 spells CASSLEQGAWEKLFF. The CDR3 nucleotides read TGTGCCAGCAGTTTGGAGCAGGGCGCGTGGGAAAAACTGTTTTTT.

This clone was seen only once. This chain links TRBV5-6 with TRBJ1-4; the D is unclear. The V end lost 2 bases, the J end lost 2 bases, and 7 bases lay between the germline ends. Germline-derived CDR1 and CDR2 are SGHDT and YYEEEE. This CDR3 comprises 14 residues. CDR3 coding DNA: TGTGCCAGCAGCTTTTCGGGGACTAATGAAAAACTGTTTTTT. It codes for CASSFSGTNEKLFF.

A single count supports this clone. The CDR3 spells CASSLGQTEDGYTF. CDR3 in DNA: TGTGCCAGCAGCTTAGGCCAGACGGAGGATGGCTACACCTTC. This rearrangement joins TRBV11-2 to TRBJ1-2; unclear D gene. The CDR3 is made up of 14 amino acids. V lost 1 base and J 6 bases, leaving 12 bases between the germline ends. Germline V gene data show CDR1 as SGHAT and CDR2 as FQNNGV.

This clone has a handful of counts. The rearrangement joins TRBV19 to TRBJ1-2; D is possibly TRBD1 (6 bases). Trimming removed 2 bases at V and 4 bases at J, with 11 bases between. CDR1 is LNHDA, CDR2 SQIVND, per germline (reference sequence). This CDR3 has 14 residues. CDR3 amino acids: CASSIPDSTYGYTF. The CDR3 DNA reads TGTGCCAGTAGTATACCGGACAGCACCTATGGCTACACCTTC.

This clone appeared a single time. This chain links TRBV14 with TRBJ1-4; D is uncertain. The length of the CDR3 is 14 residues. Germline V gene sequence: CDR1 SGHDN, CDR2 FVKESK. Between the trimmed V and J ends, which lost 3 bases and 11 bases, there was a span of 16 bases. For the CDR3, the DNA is TGTGCCAGCAGCCAGGGCAGGACTCCTCCTAAACTGTTTTTT. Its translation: CASSQGRTPPKLFF.

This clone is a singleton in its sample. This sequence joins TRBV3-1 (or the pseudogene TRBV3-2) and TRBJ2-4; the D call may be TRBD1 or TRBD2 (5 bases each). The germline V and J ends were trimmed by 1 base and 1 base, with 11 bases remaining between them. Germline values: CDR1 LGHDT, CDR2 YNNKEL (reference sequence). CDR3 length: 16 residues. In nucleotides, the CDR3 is TGTGCCAGCAGCCAAGCGCTTTGGGGGGCCAAAAACATTCAGTACTTC. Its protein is CASSQALWGAKNIQYF.

The CDR3 nucleotides read TGTGCCAGCAGTTTTTTATTGGGGACCGAAGATACGCAGTATTTT. This sequence encodes CASSFLLGTEDTQYF. This chain links TRBV28 with TRBJ2-3; either TRBD1 or TRBD2 may supply D (5 bases each). There are 15 residues in the CDR3. Germline V gives CDR1 MDHEN, CDR2 SYDVKM. Trimming cost V 3 bases and J 5 bases, with 15 bases left between them.

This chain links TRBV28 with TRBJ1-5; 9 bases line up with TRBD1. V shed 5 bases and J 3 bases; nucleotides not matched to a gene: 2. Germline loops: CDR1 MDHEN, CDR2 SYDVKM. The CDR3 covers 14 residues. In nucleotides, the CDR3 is TGTGCCAGCAGTAACAGGGGGCCCAATCAGCCCCAGCATTTT. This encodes CASSNRGPNQPQHF.